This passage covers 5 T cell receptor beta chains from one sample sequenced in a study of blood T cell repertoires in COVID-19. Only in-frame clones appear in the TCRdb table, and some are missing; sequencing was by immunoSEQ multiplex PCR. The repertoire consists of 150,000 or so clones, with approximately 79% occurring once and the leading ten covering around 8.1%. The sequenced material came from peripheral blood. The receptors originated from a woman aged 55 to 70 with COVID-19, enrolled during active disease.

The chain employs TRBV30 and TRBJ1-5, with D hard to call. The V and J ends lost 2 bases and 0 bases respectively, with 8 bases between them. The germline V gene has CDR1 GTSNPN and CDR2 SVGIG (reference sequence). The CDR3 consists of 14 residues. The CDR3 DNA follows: TGTGCCTGGAGTTCAATCGGTAGCAATCAGCCCCAGCATTTT. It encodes CAWSSIGSNQPQHF.

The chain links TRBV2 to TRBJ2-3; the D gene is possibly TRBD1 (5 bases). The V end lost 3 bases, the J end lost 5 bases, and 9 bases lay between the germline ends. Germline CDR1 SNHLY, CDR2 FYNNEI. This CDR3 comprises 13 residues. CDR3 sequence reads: CASSDTGKDTQYF. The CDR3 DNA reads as TGTGCCAGCAGTGATACAGGAAAAGATACGCAGTATTTT.

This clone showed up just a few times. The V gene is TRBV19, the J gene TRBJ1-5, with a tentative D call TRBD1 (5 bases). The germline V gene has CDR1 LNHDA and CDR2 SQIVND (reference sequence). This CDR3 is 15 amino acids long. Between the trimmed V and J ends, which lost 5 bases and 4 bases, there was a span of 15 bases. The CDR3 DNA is TGTGCCAGTAGTGAGTGGGGGACTTCAAATCAGCCCCAGCATTTT. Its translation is CASSEWGTSNQPQHF.

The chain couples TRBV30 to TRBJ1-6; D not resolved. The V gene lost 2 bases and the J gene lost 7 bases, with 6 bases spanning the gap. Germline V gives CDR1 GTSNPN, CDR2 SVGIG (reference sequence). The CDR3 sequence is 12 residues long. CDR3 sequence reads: CAWSPRNSPLHF. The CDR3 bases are TGTGCCTGGAGTCCTCGGAATTCACCCCTCCACTTT.

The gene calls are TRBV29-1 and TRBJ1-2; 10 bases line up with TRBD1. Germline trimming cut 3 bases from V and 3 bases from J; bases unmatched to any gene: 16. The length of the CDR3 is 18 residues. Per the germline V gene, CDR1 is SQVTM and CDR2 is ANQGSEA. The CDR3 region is CSVDPARTGGSGDYGYTF. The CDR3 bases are TGCAGCGTTGATCCGGCGAGGACAGGGGGGTCGGGTGACTATGGCTACACCTTC.